The 25 T cell receptor beta chains given below trace back to one sample, sequenced in a study of CD8 T cells in ankylosing spondylitis (dated by TCRdb to 2015 to 2018). Library construction relied on 5' RACE. Sequencing was carried out with an Illumina HiSeq 2500. The raw public data were reprocessed by TCRdb itself: fastp quality trimming at Q25, MiXCR clonotype calling, in-frame beta chains only. Each entry merges the rows of one CDR3 protein and shows their most common DNA and genes. The sample data list about 240,000 distinct CDR3 sequences, and less than 10% of these were observed just once. The biggest ten clones account for 6.8% of the sample. What was sequenced was blood, either unsorted or a sorted T cell fraction (not recorded which). Every receptor here comes from a male donor with ankylosing spondylitis or in good health (not recorded which).

This clonotype appeared many times. The gene calls are TRBV2 and TRBJ1-6; 9 bases agree with TRBD1. Germline V gene lookup returns CDR1 SNHLY and CDR2 FYNNEI. Trimming cost V 7 bases and J 7 bases; bases outside gene matches: 5. The CDR3 is 14 amino acids. The chain's CDR3 is CASKRQGGNSPLHF. CDR3 nucleotide sequence: TGTGCCAGCAAAAGACAGGGGGGCAATTCACCCCTCCACTTT. Together with reference TRBV2 and TRBJ1-6, the CDR3 gives the full variable domain: EPEVTQTPSHQVTQMGQEVILRCVPISNHLYFYWYRQILGQKVEFLVSFYNNEISEKSEIFDDQFSVERPDGSNFTLKIRSTKLEDSAMYFCASKRQGGNSPLHFGNGTRLTVT.

This clonotype was detected only a few times. The V and J genes are TRBV7-9 and TRBJ1-6, with TRBD1 matching over 7 bases. Germline values: CDR1 SEHNR, CDR2 FQNEAQ (reference sequence). This CDR3 comprises 17 residues. Trimming at V came to 2 bases and at J to 6 bases, leaving 10 bases not matched to a gene. CDR3 in DNA: TGTGCCAGCAGCTTATATGAGGGCAGGGGGTTTAATTCACCCCTCCACTTT. Its protein is CASSLYEGRGFNSPLHF.

This clonotype has a handful of counts. The genes are TRBV4-3 and TRBJ1-1, with no clear D. Trimming removed 4 bases at V and 11 bases at J, with 14 bases between. This CDR3 spans 12 amino acids. The V gene's germline CDR1 is LGHNA and CDR2 YSLEER. CDR3 residues: CASSPDTVRAFF. CDR3 in DNA: TGCGCCAGCAGCCCCGACACCGTTCGGGCTTTCTTT.

This clonotype was counted at least ten times. The rearrangement joins TRBV29-1 to TRBJ2-7; 8 nucleotides align to TRBD2. Germline-derived CDR1 and CDR2 are SQVTM and ANQGSEA. V gave up 7 bases and J gave up 1 base; unmatched junction bases: 15. The CDR3 extends over 16 amino acids. The CDR3 sequence: CSARVQREFRSYEQYF. The CDR3 nucleotides read TGCAGCGCGCGTGTGCAGCGGGAGTTCAGGTCCTACGAGCAGTACTTC.

This chain uses TRBV3-1 with TRBJ2-1; 11 bases match TRBD2. The CDR3 spans 17 residues. V dropped 10 bases and J dropped 7; count of bases not matched to a gene: 18. Germline V CDR1 and CDR2: LGHDT, YNNKEL (reference sequence). The CDR3 DNA reads as TGTGCCACCTCCCAAGGTCGTGTAGCGGGAGGGTTGAATGAGCAGTTCTTC. Protein sequence: CATSQGRVAGGLNEQFF.

This clonotype was recorded a few times. V and J are TRBV18 and TRBJ2-5; D may match TRBD1 or TRBD2 (5 bases each). Trimming stripped 3 bases from V and 4 bases from J, with 15 bases between. Germline V gives CDR1 KGHSH, CDR2 LQKENI. CDR3 size: 15 residues. CDR3 sequence (DNA): TGTGCCAGCTCACCGCTCAGGGAGCATAGAGAGACCCAGTACTTC. Protein sequence: CASSPLREHRETQYF. Variable domain in full (rest from reference TRBV18 and TRBJ2-5): NAGVMQNPRHLVRRRGQEARLRCSPMKGHSHVYWYRQLPEEGLKFMVYLQKENIIDESGMPKERFSAEFPKEGPSILRIQQVVRGDSAAYFCASSPLREHRETQYFGPGTRLLVL.

The sample holds many counts of this clonotype. The chain joins TRBV7-2 to TRBJ2-7, with TRBD1 as a possible D gene (5 bases). Germline CDR1 SGHTA, CDR2 FQGNSA. Trimming took off 2 bases at V and 0 bases at J, with 8 bases between the two ends. The CDR3 is 14 residues long. CDR3 in amino acids: CASSLSDSSYEQYF. CDR3 DNA sequence: TGTGCCAGCAGCTTATCCGACAGCTCCTACGAGCAGTACTTC.

This clonotype was observed at least ten times. The CDR3 loop is CASSDGSSYEQYF. CDR3 in DNA: TGCGCCAGCAGTGACGGTTCCTCCTACGAGCAGTACTTC. The gene calls are TRBV10-1 and TRBJ2-7; no firm D call. Trimming pared 3 bases from V and 0 bases from J, leaving 6 bases between. The CDR3 runs to 13 residues. Germline lookup yields CDR1 WNHNN and CDR2 SYGVQD (reference sequence).

In this sample, this clonotype turned up many times. CDR3 region: CASSQEAGGQETQYF. CDR3 sequence (DNA): TGTGCCAGCAGCCAAGAGGCAGGTGGGCAAGAGACCCAGTACTTC. The chain recombines TRBV4-2 with TRBJ2-5; D gene unclear. This CDR3 is 15 amino acids long. V shed 0 bases and J shed 2 bases, with 10 bases lying between them. Per the germline V gene, CDR1 is LGHNA and CDR2 is YNFKEQ.

This clonotype appeared many times. The chain uses TRBV5-1 and TRBJ2-5; the D is unclear. This CDR3 is built from 14 residues. Germline V gene lookup returns CDR1 SGHRS and CDR2 YFSETQ. V lost 2 bases and J 5 bases, leaving 13 bases between the germline ends. The CDR3 loop is CASSFSAMGETQYF. The CDR3 coding sequence is TGCGCCAGCAGCTTTTCCGCCATGGGGGAGACCCAGTACTTC.

This clonotype was detected ten times or more. V and J are TRBV20-1 and TRBJ2-7, with TRBD2 as a possible D gene (5 bases). Germline V gene sequence: CDR1 DFQATT, CDR2 SNEGSKA (reference sequence). CDR3 length: 12 residues. Trimming took 5 bases from V and 3 from J, leaving 11 bases between them. The CDR3 DNA follows: TGCAGTGCTGGGCGGACTGTCTACGAGCAGTACTTC. It yields the protein CSAGRTVYEQYF.

Ten or more counts support this clonotype. The chain couples TRBV5-1 to TRBJ1-4; 10 nucleotides align to TRBD1. The germline CDR1 and CDR2 sequences are SGHRS and YFSETQ. Unmatched junction bases numbered 6, after V lost 4 bases and J lost 6 bases. The CDR3 has 15 amino acids. The CDR3 region is CASSRAGTGDEKLFF. CDR3 nucleotide sequence: TGCGCCAGCAGCAGGGCCGGGACAGGGGATGAAAAACTGTTTTTT.

At least ten counts were recorded for this clonotype. The chain recombines TRBV14 with TRBJ1-1, with a weak D call TRBD1 (6 bases). There are 15 residues in the CDR3. Germline CDR1 SGHDN, CDR2 FVKESK. V was cut by 2 bases and J by 0 bases, with 10 bases left in between. CDR3 nucleotides: TGTGCCAGCAGCCAACCAGGGGTACTGAACACTGAAGCTTTCTTT. It translates to CASSQPGVLNTEAFF.

V gene TRBV7-9 combines with J gene TRBJ1-6; 8 nucleotides line up with TRBD1. Germline CDR1 is SEHNR and CDR2 is FQNEAQ (reference sequence). V was pared by 5 bases and J by 8 bases, with 8 bases of the junction left unmatched. The CDR3 length is 15 residues. The CDR3 DNA reads as TGTGCCAGCAGCAACCAGGACAGGGTGGATTCACCCCTCCACTTT. Protein: CASSNQDRVDSPLHF.

In its sample, this clonotype was seen many times. This chain connects TRBV7-2 to TRBJ1-2; TRBD1 is a possible D gene (6 bases). The V end was cut by 4 bases, the J end by 5 bases, with 17 bases between. The CDR3 covers 15 residues. Germline CDR1 SGHTA, CDR2 FQGNSA. The CDR3 DNA follows: TGTGCCAGCAGCTCCACGTCGGGACAAGTATATGGCTACACCTTC. Its translation is CASSSTSGQVYGYTF.

Many counts were recorded for this clonotype. V gene TRBV30 combines with J gene TRBJ1-1; 8 bases are shared with TRBD1. CDR1 is GTSNPN and CDR2 is SVGIG in the germline V gene (reference sequence). J gave up 4 bases and V 5 bases, and 6 bases lay outside the gene matches. This CDR3 region has 13 residues. CDR3 loop: CAWQGARGTEAFF. The CDR3, as DNA: TGTGCCTGGCAGGGGGCGCGAGGCACTGAAGCTTTCTTT.

This clonotype was counted ten times or more. The chain carries TRBV12-3 or TRBV12-4 and TRBJ2-1, with 12 nucleotides matching TRBD2. The CDR3 extends over 18 amino acids. Trimming removed 6 bases from V and 0 bases from J; junction bases left unmatched: 9. CDR3 amino acids: CASSRLAGALSSYNEQFF. CDR3 in DNA: TGTGCCAGCAGCCGACTAGCGGGGGCCCTCAGCTCCTACAATGAGCAGTTCTTC.

This chain connects TRBV7-2 to TRBJ2-2; 7 bases match TRBD1. J was trimmed by 0 bases and V by 0 bases; bases with no gene match: 4. CDR3 length: 17 amino acids. The germline CDR1 and CDR2 sequences are SGHTA and FQGNSA. CDR3 loop: CASSLARQGSNTGELFF. For the CDR3, the DNA is TGTGCCAGCAGCTTAGCGAGACAGGGCTCGAACACCGGGGAGCTGTTTTTT.

In its sample, this clonotype was seen many times. J is TRBJ2-3 and V is TRBV5-1; 11 bases line up with TRBD2. The CDR3 is made up of 15 amino acids. V gave up 6 bases and J gave up 2 bases; unmatched junction bases: 5. CDR1 SGHRS and CDR2 YFSETQ come from the germline V gene. CDR3 bases: TGCGCCAGCAACCTAGCGGGAGGTACCACAGATACGCAGTATTTT. It translates to CASNLAGGTTDTQYF.

This clonotype was seen many times. The chain links TRBV12-3 or TRBV12-4 to TRBJ1-4; D uncertain. V was trimmed by 3 bases and J by 4 bases, leaving 6 bases between them. The CDR3 is made up of 13 amino acids. CDR3 in DNA: TGTGCCAGCAGTTTCGGGATTAATGAAAAACTGTTTTTT. Its protein is CASSFGINEKLFF.

This clonotype was seen repeatedly, ten times or more. The rearrangement uses TRBV29-1 and TRBJ1-1; 7 bases line up with TRBD1. CDR1 is SQVTM and CDR2 is ANQGSEA in the germline V gene. V gave up 4 bases and J gave up 7 bases; unmatched junction bases: 0. There are 10 residues in the CDR3. The CDR3 reads CSVGTGEAFF. The CDR3 coding sequence is TGCAGCGTTGGGACAGGTGAAGCTTTCTTT.

The genes are TRBV15 and TRBJ2-7; the match to TRBD1 covers 8 bases. The CDR3 extends over 13 amino acids. V lost 4 bases and J lost 4; bases outside the gene matches: 3. CDR1 LNHNV and CDR2 YYDKDF come from the germline V gene (reference sequence). CDR3 region: CATSMDRVYEQYF. As DNA, the CDR3 is TGTGCCACCAGCATGGACAGGGTTTACGAGCAGTACTTC.

Many counts were recorded for this clonotype. This sequence joins TRBV7-8 and TRBJ2-1; 8 bases are shared with TRBD1. Germline assignment: CDR1 SGHVS and CDR2 FQNEAQ. The V gene end was trimmed by 3 bases and the J gene end by 7 bases; junction bases not matched to a gene: 5. This CDR3 has 14 amino acids. CDR3 nucleotides: TGTGCCAGCAGCTTGGACAGGGCGCCAAATGAGCAGTTCTTC. It specifies CASSLDRAPNEQFF.

This clonotype came up many times. The rearrangement links TRBV29-1 to TRBJ1-1, with TRBD1 identical over 10 bases. The V segment lost 7 bases and the J segment 3 bases; nucleotides outside the gene matches: 8. Looked up from germline, CDR1 is SQVTM and CDR2 is ANQGSEA. The CDR3 spans 14 residues. The CDR3 DNA follows: TGCAGCGCTGGCGGACAGGGGGAGTACACTGAAGCTTTCTTT. Translating it yields CSAGGQGEYTEAFF.

This clonotype has a count of ten or more. This chain connects TRBV12-3 or TRBV12-4 to TRBJ1-1; D is undetermined. Trimming cost V 3 bases and J 4 bases, with 18 bases left between them. CDR3 length equals 16 residues. The CDR3 reads CASSLGTGGVGTEAFF. The CDR3 nucleotides are TGTGCCAGCAGTTTGGGCACGGGCGGGGTTGGCACTGAAGCTTTCTTT.